Listed here is a single T cell receptor (beta chain). The use of genomic DNA as template underpinned the TCR beta VDJ and CDR3 profiling. TCRdb reanalysed the reads using MiXCR and keeps one entry per CDR3 protein. The profile shows about 35,000 distinct CDR3 sequences, 65% to 80% of them singletons. Germline V gene lookup returns CDR1 WSHSY and CDR2 SAAADI. Between the trimmed V and J ends, which lost 0 bases and 8 bases, there was a span of 16 bases. The CDR3 contains 16 residues. The data derive from a study of CD8+CD57+ T cells in acquired aplastic anemia. The sequencing input was sorted CD4+, CD8+, or CD8+CD57+ T cells (not recorded which) from PBMCs. The chain uses TRBV10-2 and TRBJ1-4; no clear D gene. The clonotype originates from a human donor in good health, serving as a control. DNA of the CDR3: TGCGCCAGCAGTGAGTCAGTTCGCAGGAGAGAGGAAAAACTGTTTTTT. Residues: CASSESVRRREEKLFF.